The rows below give T cell receptor beta chains drawn from one sample of a study of cytomegalovirus exposure and HLA in healthy donors. The table came from immunoSEQ multiplex PCR; TCRdb's copy has only in-frame clones and leaves some out. The table includes tens of thousands of clones, around nine tenths detected once. Sequencing used PBMCs. Receptors originate from a woman under 30 in good health and CMV-seropositive. Both conserved end residues are part of each CDR3. Fields, in order: D gene, V gene, J gene, clone size, CDR3 protein, CDR3 DNA. D genes are given only for firm matches. The listing skips clone size in some rows; elsewhere it reads once, few, many or a size class.

D gene: .
V gene: TRBV13
J gene: TRBJ1-1
clone size: .
CDR3 protein: CASSFTANTEAFF
CDR3 DNA: TGTGCCAGCAGCTTCACAGCTAACACTGAAGCTTTCTTT

D gene: TRBD1
V gene: TRBV27
J gene: TRBJ2-1
clone size: .
CDR3 protein: CASRKTGVGGLSNEQFF
CDR3 DNA: TGTGCCAGCAGGAAAACAGGGGTCGGCGGCTTATCCAATGAGCAGTTCTTC

D gene: TRBD2
V gene: TRBV4-3
J gene: TRBJ2-7
clone size: .
CDR3 protein: CASSQESERGGYEQYF
CDR3 DNA: TGCGCCAGCAGCCAAGAATCCGAGCGGGGGGGCTACGAGCAGTACTTC

D gene: TRBD1
V gene: TRBV10-3
J gene: TRBJ2-1
clone size: .
CDR3 protein: CAISRTGGPEQFF
CDR3 DNA: TGTGCCATCAGTCGGACAGGGGGGCCTGAGCAGTTCTTC

D gene: .
V gene: TRBV5-4
J gene: TRBJ2-1
clone size: once
CDR3 protein: CASSWASVPYNEQFF
CDR3 DNA: TGTGCCAGCAGCTGGGCTAGCGTACCCTACAATGAGCAGTTCTTC

D gene: .
V gene: TRBV23-1
J gene: TRBJ2-7
clone size: .
CDR3 protein: CASGGADRSYEQYF
CDR3 DNA: TGCGCCTCCGGAGGGGCCGACAGATCCTACGAGCAGTACTTC

D gene: TRBD1
V gene: TRBV6-1
J gene: TRBJ2-7
clone size: .
CDR3 protein: CASSTTGETYEQYF
CDR3 DNA: TGTGCCAGCAGCACGACAGGGGAGACCTACGAGCAGTACTTC

D gene: TRBD2
V gene: TRBV27
J gene: TRBJ2-5
clone size: .
CDR3 protein: CASSPLGLAGQETQYF
CDR3 DNA: TGTGCCAGCAGTCCCCTCGGACTAGCGGGCCAAGAGACCCAGTACTTC

D gene: TRBD1
V gene: TRBV27
J gene: TRBJ1-4
clone size: .
CDR3 protein: CASSLSPNQGAMPNEKLFF
CDR3 DNA: TGTGCCAGCAGTTTATCGCCGAACCAGGGGGCGATGCCTAATGAAAAACTGTTTTTT

D gene: .
V gene: TRBV29-1
J gene: TRBJ2-7
clone size: .
CDR3 protein: CSVGAGNSYEQYF
CDR3 DNA: TGCAGCGTTGGGGCAGGGAACTCCTACGAGCAGTACTTC

D gene: .
V gene: TRBV2
J gene: TRBJ2-3
clone size: .
CDR3 protein: CASSVGGDARTDTQYF
CDR3 DNA: TGTGCCAGCAGTGTTGGCGGGGACGCGCGCACAGATACGCAGTATTTT

D gene: .
V gene: TRBV28
J gene: TRBJ2-7
clone size: .
CDR3 protein: CASSLLGAGEQYF
CDR3 DNA: TGTGCCAGCAGTTTATTGGGGGCTGGCGAGCAGTACTTC

D gene: .
V gene: TRBV4-1
J gene: TRBJ2-1
clone size: .
CDR3 protein: CASSHQGDEQFF
CDR3 DNA: TGCGCCAGCAGCCACCAGGGCGATGAGCAGTTCTTC

D gene: .
V gene: TRBV2
J gene: TRBJ2-7
clone size: few
CDR3 protein: CASSLTGYEQYF
CDR3 DNA: TGTGCCAGCAGTCTCACCGGGTACGAGCAGTACTTC

D gene: TRBD2
V gene: TRBV11-2
J gene: TRBJ2-5
clone size: .
CDR3 protein: CASSLLAGIETQYF
CDR3 DNA: TGTGCCAGCAGCTTACTAGCGGGGATTGAGACCCAGTACTTC

D gene: TRBD1
V gene: TRBV7-6
J gene: TRBJ1-1
clone size: .
CDR3 protein: CASSRGTENTEAFF
CDR3 DNA: TGTGCCAGCAGCCGAGGGACAGAGAACACTGAAGCTTTCTTT

D gene: TRBD2
V gene: TRBV4-1
J gene: TRBJ2-5
clone size: .
CDR3 protein: CASSQDGGSTSVAQYF
CDR3 DNA: TGCGCCAGCAGCCAAGATGGGGGCTCGACTAGCGTCGCCCAGTACTTC

D gene: .
V gene: TRBV11-2
J gene: TRBJ2-7
clone size: few
CDR3 protein: CASSLGGKGVGEQYF
CDR3 DNA: TGTGCCAGCAGCTTAGGTGGGAAAGGGGTCGGCGAGCAGTACTTC

D gene: .
V gene: TRBV11-2
J gene: TRBJ2-2
clone size: .
CDR3 protein: CASSPLSGTGTTGELFF
CDR3 DNA: TGTGCCAGCAGCCCATTATCCGGCACAGGGACCACCGGGGAGCTGTTTTTT

D gene: .
V gene: TRBV15
J gene: TRBJ1-1
clone size: few
CDR3 protein: CATSREGAGTEAFF
CDR3 DNA: TGTGCCACCAGCAGAGAGGGGGCAGGCACTGAAGCTTTCTTT

D gene: TRBD2
V gene: TRBV10-3
J gene: TRBJ2-3
clone size: .
CDR3 protein: CAISGLAGGTDTQYF
CDR3 DNA: TGTGCCATCAGCGGACTAGCGGGGGGCACAGATACGCAGTATTTT

D gene: .
V gene: TRBV7-8
J gene: TRBJ2-7
clone size: .
CDR3 protein: CASSSGIYEQYF
CDR3 DNA: TGTGCCAGCAGCTCTGGCATCTACGAGCAGTACTTC

D gene: TRBD2
V gene: TRBV5-1
J gene: TRBJ2-3
clone size: .
CDR3 protein: CASSFGGESDTQYF
CDR3 DNA: TGCGCCAGCAGCTTCGGGGGGGAGTCAGATACGCAGTATTTT

D gene: .
V gene: TRBV6-4
J gene: TRBJ2-1
clone size: .
CDR3 protein: CASSETGESGNEQFF
CDR3 DNA: TGTGCCAGCAGTGAGACGGGGGAGTCAGGCAATGAGCAGTTCTTC

D gene: .
V gene: TRBV6-6
J gene: TRBJ2-7
clone size: .
CDR3 protein: CATWWRVGYEQYF
CDR3 DNA: TGTGCCACGTGGTGGAGGGTAGGCTACGAGCAGTACTTC

D gene: .
V gene: TRBV6-5
J gene: TRBJ2-7
clone size: .
CDR3 protein: CASRKSDISYEQYF
CDR3 DNA: TGTGCCAGCAGAAAATCGGACATCTCCTACGAGCAGTACTTC

D gene: .
V gene: TRBV30
J gene: TRBJ2-1
clone size: .
CDR3 protein: CAFPIGGKGGNEQFF
CDR3 DNA: TGTGCCTTCCCGATTGGCGGGAAGGGCGGGAATGAGCAGTTCTTC

D gene: .
V gene: TRBV19
J gene: TRBJ1-4
clone size: .
CDR3 protein: CASSLDGGEKLFF
CDR3 DNA: TGTGCCAGTAGTCTCGACGGGGGTGAAAAACTGTTTTTT

D gene: TRBD2
V gene: TRBV15
J gene: TRBJ2-1
clone size: .
CDR3 protein: CATSSASGSYNEQFF
CDR3 DNA: TGTGCCACCAGCAGTGCCAGCGGGAGTTACAATGAGCAGTTCTTC

D gene: TRBD1
V gene: TRBV19
J gene: TRBJ2-7
clone size: .
CDR3 protein: CASSTAGTGGLISYEQYF
CDR3 DNA: TGTGCCAGTAGTACGGCGGGGACAGGGGGCTTAATTTCCTACGAGCAGTACTTC

D gene: TRBD2
V gene: TRBV6-4
J gene: TRBJ2-2
clone size: once
CDR3 protein: CASSGLAGGNTGELFF
CDR3 DNA: TGTGCCAGCAGTGGACTAGCGGGAGGGAACACCGGGGAGCTGTTTTTT

D gene: TRBD1
V gene: TRBV19
J gene: TRBJ2-1
clone size: .
CDR3 protein: CASSFRDRGRNEQFF
CDR3 DNA: TGTGCCAGTAGTTTCCGGGACAGGGGGCGAAATGAGCAGTTCTTC

D gene: .
V gene: TRBV11-3
J gene: TRBJ2-7
clone size: .
CDR3 protein: CASSLVRGPYEQYF
CDR3 DNA: TGTGCCAGCAGCTTAGTCAGGGGCCCCTACGAGCAGTACTTC

D gene: .
V gene: TRBV4-1
J gene: TRBJ1-2
clone size: .
CDR3 protein: CASSQALGGGERGYTF
CDR3 DNA: TGCGCCAGCAGCCAAGCCCTCGGGGGGGGCGAGCGGGGCTACACCTTC

D gene: .
V gene: TRBV7-6
J gene: TRBJ1-3
clone size: .
CDR3 protein: CASSLSGGLPNTIYF
CDR3 DNA: TGTGCCAGCAGCTTATCGGGGGGTTTACCAAACACCATATATTTT

D gene: TRBD1
V gene: TRBV7-6
J gene: TRBJ1-1
clone size: .
CDR3 protein: CASSLGQGAAEAFF
CDR3 DNA: TGTGCCAGCAGCTTAGGGCAGGGGGCCGCTGAAGCTTTCTTT

D gene: .
V gene: TRBV2
J gene: TRBJ2-3
clone size: once
CDR3 protein: CASSITGITDTQYF
CDR3 DNA: TGTGCCAGCAGCATAACAGGGATCACAGATACGCAGTATTTT

D gene: TRBD1
V gene: TRBV5-1
J gene: TRBJ2-7
clone size: .
CDR3 protein: CASSSSTGTGTYEQYF
CDR3 DNA: TGCGCCAGCAGCTCCTCGACCGGGACAGGTACCTACGAGCAGTACTTC

D gene: TRBD1
V gene: TRBV4-1
J gene: TRBJ1-4
clone size: .
CDR3 protein: CASSWDRANEKLFF
CDR3 DNA: TGCGCCAGCAGCTGGGACAGGGCAAATGAAAAACTGTTTTTT

D gene: TRBD1
V gene: TRBV6-1
J gene: TRBJ2-3
clone size: .
CDR3 protein: CASSGDRDTDTQYF
CDR3 DNA: TGTGCCAGCAGTGGGGACAGGGACACAGATACGCAGTATTTT

D gene: TRBD2
V gene: TRBV28
J gene: TRBJ2-7
clone size: .
CDR3 protein: CASSYPRLAGGFHEQYF
CDR3 DNA: TGTGCCAGCAGTTACCCCCGCCTAGCGGGAGGTTTCCACGAGCAGTACTTC

D gene: TRBD2
V gene: TRBV12-5
J gene: TRBJ2-1
clone size: .
CDR3 protein: CASGLSSGRSSYNEQFF
CDR3 DNA: TGTGCTAGTGGTTTGTCTAGCGGGAGGAGCTCCTACAATGAGCAGTTCTTC

D gene: TRBD1
V gene: TRBV30
J gene: TRBJ1-6
clone size: .
CDR3 protein: CAWNPDRVNSPLHF
CDR3 DNA: TGTGCCTGGAACCCGGACAGGGTGAATTCACCCCTCCACTTT

D gene: TRBD2
V gene: TRBV6-5
J gene: TRBJ2-3
clone size: .
CDR3 protein: CASSSSGAADTQYF
CDR3 DNA: TGTGCCAGCAGTTCAAGCGGGGCCGCAGATACGCAGTATTTT

D gene: TRBD1
V gene: TRBV7-8
J gene: TRBJ1-4
clone size: .
CDR3 protein: CASSLGWTGAEKLFF
CDR3 DNA: TGTGCCAGCAGCTTGGGGTGGACAGGGGCTGAAAAACTGTTTTTT

D gene: .
V gene: TRBV28
J gene: TRBJ2-2
clone size: .
CDR3 protein: CASSPGQYTGELFF
CDR3 DNA: TGTGCCAGCAGTCCCGGACAGTACACCGGGGAGCTGTTTTTT

D gene: .
V gene: TRBV7-9
J gene: TRBJ1-1
clone size: .
CDR3 protein: CASSPGPPEAFF
CDR3 DNA: TGTGCCAGCAGCCCTGGCCCCCCTGAAGCTTTCTTT

D gene: TRBD1
V gene: TRBV11-2
J gene: TRBJ1-3
clone size: .
CDR3 protein: CASSPRDRGLGGSGNTIYF
CDR3 DNA: TGTGCCAGCAGCCCCCGGGACAGGGGCCTAGGCGGCTCTGGAAACACCATATATTTT

D gene: .
V gene: TRBV18
J gene: TRBJ2-3
clone size: .
CDR3 protein: CTSSGAETPDTQYF
CDR3 DNA: TGTACCAGCTCAGGGGCAGAGACTCCAGATACGCAGTATTTT

D gene: TRBD1
V gene: TRBV30
J gene: TRBJ1-1
clone size: .
CDR3 protein: CAWRRDSNTEAFF
CDR3 DNA: TGTGCCTGGAGACGGGACAGTAACACTGAAGCTTTCTTT

D gene: .
V gene: TRBV19
J gene: TRBJ2-1
clone size: .
CDR3 protein: CASSPRTASYNEQFF
CDR3 DNA: TGTGCCAGTAGTCCGCGGACAGCATCCTACAATGAGCAGTTCTTC

D gene: .
V gene: TRBV21-1
J gene: TRBJ1-4
clone size: .
CDR3 protein: CASSKAFSYRDRGRRLFF
CDR3 DNA: TGTGCCAGCAGCAAAGCGTTTTCATATAGGGACAGGGGTAGGAGACTGTTTTTT

D gene: TRBD2
V gene: TRBV18
J gene: TRBJ2-3
clone size: .
CDR3 protein: CASSPGLAGMDTQYF
CDR3 DNA: TGTGCCAGCTCACCCGGACTAGCGGGGATGGATACGCAGTATTTT

D gene: .
V gene: TRBV30
J gene: TRBJ1-2
clone size: .
CDR3 protein: CAWRAGNYGYTF
CDR3 DNA: TGTGCCTGGAGGGCAGGGAACTATGGCTACACCTTC

D gene: TRBD1
V gene: TRBV10-2
J gene: TRBJ2-7
clone size: .
CDR3 protein: CASADRVDEQYF
CDR3 DNA: TGCGCCAGCGCCGACAGGGTGGACGAGCAGTACTTC

D gene: TRBD1
V gene: TRBV5-3
J gene: TRBJ2-3
clone size: .
CDR3 protein: CARSFRDRQDTQYF
CDR3 DNA: TGTGCCAGAAGCTTCCGGGACAGGCAAGATACGCAGTATTTT

D gene: .
V gene: TRBV27
J gene: TRBJ2-2
clone size: .
CDR3 protein: CASSNLRGTGELFF
CDR3 DNA: TGTGCCAGCAGTAACCTTCGGGGCACCGGGGAGCTGTTTTTT

D gene: TRBD2
V gene: TRBV18
J gene: TRBJ2-5
clone size: few
CDR3 protein: CASSGLAGQETQYF
CDR3 DNA: TGTGCCAGCTCAGGATTAGCGGGACAAGAGACCCAGTACTTC

D gene: .
V gene: TRBV7-9
J gene: TRBJ1-4
clone size: .
CDR3 protein: CASSYPALGGTNEKLFF
CDR3 DNA: TGTGCCAGCAGTTATCCAGCGCTCGGGGGAACTAATGAAAAACTGTTTTTT